The 7 T cell receptor beta chains given below trace back to one sample, sequenced in a study of blood T cell repertoires in COVID-19. Using immunoSEQ multiplex PCR, the repertoire was profiled, and TCRdb retains in-frame clones only, with some absent. The sample lists a few hundred thousand clones, approximately 91% occurring once. What was sequenced was peripheral blood. Receptors were obtained from a human donor in a cohort sampled during active COVID-19.

As to this clone: Additional DNA sequences in this sample encode the identical CDR3. V gene TRBV27 combines with J gene TRBJ1-5; possibly TRBD1 for D (6 bases). Trimming removed 3 bases from V and 0 bases from J, with 6 bases in between. Per germline, CDR1 MNHEY and CDR2 SMNVEV (reference sequence). This CDR3 spans 14 amino acids. The CDR3: CASSLGASNQPQHF. CDR3 sequence (DNA): TGTGCCAGCAGTTTGGGGGCTAGCAATCAGCCCCAGCATTTT.

This chain joins TRBV19 and TRBJ1-5; D might be TRBD1 (5 bases). The CDR3 sequence is 16 residues long. Germline loops: CDR1 LNHDA, CDR2 SQIVND (reference sequence). Trimming stripped 5 bases from V and 3 bases from J, with 17 bases between. The chain's CDR3 is CASSRQGLGSNQPQHF. The DNA of the CDR3 is TGTGCCAGTAGTCGGCAGGGTTTAGGTTCCAATCAGCCCCAGCATTTT.

This chain links TRBV19 with TRBJ2-7, with TRBD2 matching 9 bases. Germline CDR1 and CDR2: LNHDA and SQIVND (reference sequence). The CDR3 is 14 amino acids. The ends lost 5 bases at V and 9 bases at J; junction bases unmatched: 11. CDR3 loop: CASSLTSGGSRQYF. As DNA, the CDR3 is TGTGCCAGTAGTTTGACTAGCGGCGGGTCTAGGCAGTACTTC.

The gene calls are TRBV6-2 or TRBV6-3 and TRBJ1-1; D remains ambiguous. Germline V gene data show CDR1 as MNHEY and CDR2 as SVGEGT. The CDR3 has 14 amino acids. Trimming removed 2 bases from V and 4 bases from J, with 11 bases in between. CDR3 sequence reads: CASSYGREGTEAFF. Written as DNA, the CDR3 is TGTGCCAGCAGTTACGGGCGGGAGGGCACTGAAGCTTTCTTT.

The chain has TRBV28 and TRBJ2-7; D possibly corresponds to TRBD2 (5 bases). This CDR3 region has 14 residues. V shed 10 bases and J shed 2 bases, with 18 bases lying between them. From germline, CDR1 is MDHEN and CDR2 SYDVKM. CDR3 loop: CAIGTGLATYEQYF. CDR3 nucleotide sequence: TGTGCCATCGGAACCGGACTGGCAACCTACGAGCAGTACTTC.

This clone has just a few counts. The genes are TRBV27 and TRBJ1-2; 11 bases line up with TRBD1. The CDR3 consists of 15 residues. Losses at the gene ends were 6 bases for V and 4 bases for J; bases not matched to a gene: 7. Germline CDR1 reads MNHEY; CDR2 reads SMNVEV (reference sequence). The CDR3 here is CASSWGQGGTYGYTF. The DNA of the CDR3 is TGTGCCAGCAGCTGGGGACAGGGGGGAACCTATGGCTACACCTTC.

V and J are TRBV19 and TRBJ1-3, with a weak D call TRBD1 (6 bases). This CDR3 has 15 residues. Trimming removed 10 bases at V and 0 bases at J, with 16 bases between. Germline lookup yields CDR1 LNHDA and CDR2 SQIVND (reference sequence). The CDR3: CATASGGDSGNTIYF. CDR3 DNA: TGTGCCACCGCGTCGGGGGGCGACTCTGGAAACACCATATATTTT.